This TCR beta chain was sequenced during a study of T cells after yellow fever vaccination. Study results and caveats: At around 95% for CD4 and over 80% for CD8, most primary-vaccination clones showed up again after the booster. The appearance of a small share of clonotypes in both CD4 and CD8 compartments was observed. Abundant bulk-derived clonotypes could contaminate FACS-sorted repertoires.

This clonotype was recorded many times. Antigen unknown. In making TCR cDNA, 5'RACE template switching added a universal primer site and UMIs to it. TCRdb re-called the 5' RACE reads with MiXCR, one entry per CDR3 protein. The sample lists about 260,000 distinct CDR3 sequences; roughly 3.7% were seen once. Germline CDR1 reads SGHRS; CDR2 reads YFSETQ. After removal of 0 bases from V and 4 bases from J, the junction contained 6 bases not matched to a gene. This CDR3 is built from 16 residues. The sequence was collected from a man younger than 35 who received the YFV17D yellow fever vaccine. The chain carries TRBV5-1 and TRBJ2-1; TRBD2 aligns across 8 bases. The sequencing used PBMCs, collected 15 days after the yellow fever booster vaccination. CDR3 loop: CASSLAAGVPYNEQFF. CDR3 sequence (DNA): TGCGCCAGCAGCTTGGCAGCGGGGGTTCCTTACAATGAGCAGTTCTTC.